This paragraph covers one TCR beta chain sequence. V was pared by 4 bases and J by 3 bases, with 9 bases between. The CDR3 loop spans 13 amino acids. This sample was included in a study of T-cell reconstitution after alpha-beta-depleted transplantation in children. The TCRbeta library incorporated unique molecular identifiers. TCRdb re-analysed the PCR reads in MiXCR, keeping a single row per CDR3 protein. The repertoire holds 250,000 to 400,000 distinct CDR3 sequences, with approximately 23% as singletons. The sequenced sample was PBMCs, mostly from graft donor cells, obtained 180 days after TCRalphabeta/CD19-depleted stem cell transplant. V gene TRBV12-3 or TRBV12-4 combines with J gene TRBJ2-5; D may be TRBD1 (5 bases). The sequence was obtained from a male patient between 10 and 17 years old who had a stem cell transplant for acute lymphoblastic leukemia, so the T cells may come from the graft donor. Here the CDR3 reads CASSWGPEETQYF. The CDR3, as DNA: TGTGCCAGCAGTTGGGGCCCTGAAGAGACCCAGTACTTC.